This T cell receptor beta chain was identified during a study of CXCR3-negative and CXCR3-positive naive CD8 T cells. General study results and limits: In CXCR3-positive naive cells, the TRB CDR3s were more hydrophobic than in CXCR3-negative naive cells.

The germline gives CDR1 SGHVS, CDR2 FNYEAQ. This CDR3 is built from 15 residues. The libraries of TRB cDNA were prepared using 5' RACE with UMI labels. No DNA is given; TCRdb re-called the 5' RACE reads and lists each CDR3 protein once. The sample's table shows some 53,000 distinct CDR3 sequences. Cells that were CD45RO-CCR7+CD27+CD95- constituted naive CD8+ T cells. Considering frequency, this clonotype is medium-sized. Antigen specificity is unknown. Sequencing was done on a sample of naive CXCR3+ CD8+ T cells from blood. The sample's subset: CD45RO-CCR7+CD27+CD95- naive CD8+ T cells expressing CXCR3 (TNR3+). This sequence originates from a human donor in good health. Some clones in this sample may be carry-over from other donors' samples. The chain links TRBV7-6 to TRBJ2-1. CDR3 residues: CASSSQWATNNEQFF.